These T cell receptor beta chains were read from a single sample in a study of cytomegalovirus exposure and HLA in healthy donors. Assay: immunoSEQ multiplex PCR; the TCRdb copy retains only in-frame clones and omits some. The sample consists of 150,000 to 170,000 clones, roughly 80% of them appearing once. Sequenced material: PBMCs. All receptors come from a middle-aged woman in good health and CMV-seronegative. The CDR3 runs from the conserved cysteine through the conserved F or W. Each record gives: clone size, V gene, D gene, J gene, CDR3 protein, CDR3 DNA. The D gene is left open where the match is weak. Size tells how often a clone was seen (once, few, many) or the class of an expanded clone, and some rows leave it out.

clone size: NA; V gene: TRBV7-8; D gene: NA; J gene: TRBJ1-2; CDR3 protein: CASSLASPGPNFYGYTF; CDR3 DNA: TGTGCCAGCAGCTTAGCCAGTCCAGGGCCCAATTTCTATGGCTACACCTTC
clone size: NA; V gene: TRBV10-1; D gene: NA; J gene: TRBJ1-1; CDR3 protein: CASSRADTEAFF; CDR3 DNA: TGCGCCAGCAGCAGGGCGGACACTGAAGCTTTCTTT
clone size: NA; V gene: TRBV28; D gene: TRBD1; J gene: TRBJ1-2; CDR3 protein: CASSPGQGGYGYTF; CDR3 DNA: TGTGCCAGCAGCCCAGGACAGGGAGGGTATGGCTACACCTTC
clone size: NA; V gene: TRBV5-8; D gene: NA; J gene: TRBJ2-7; CDR3 protein: CASSWGRQAAYEQYF; CDR3 DNA: TGTGCCAGCAGCTGGGGGAGACAGGCAGCCTACGAGCAGTACTTC
clone size: NA; V gene: TRBV5-4; D gene: NA; J gene: TRBJ2-2; CDR3 protein: CASSPGKPNTGELFF; CDR3 DNA: TGTGCCAGCAGCCCGGGGAAACCCAACACCGGGGAGCTGTTTTTT
clone size: NA; V gene: TRBV9; D gene: NA; J gene: TRBJ2-3; CDR3 protein: CASSVLTDTQYF; CDR3 DNA: TGTGCCAGCAGCGTCCTCACAGATACGCAGTATTTT
clone size: NA; V gene: TRBV30; D gene: NA; J gene: TRBJ2-1; CDR3 protein: CAWKRWTDNEQFF; CDR3 DNA: TGTGCCTGGAAGCGATGGACAGACAATGAGCAGTTCTTC
clone size: NA; V gene: TRBV7-9; D gene: NA; J gene: TRBJ2-7; CDR3 protein: CASSLVGSSLKQYF; CDR3 DNA: TGTGCCAGCAGCTTAGTTGGGAGCTCCTTAAAGCAGTACTTC
clone size: NA; V gene: TRBV30; D gene: NA; J gene: TRBJ1-1; CDR3 protein: CGYSMSTEAFF; CDR3 DNA: TGTGGCTATAGTATGAGCACTGAAGCTTTCTTT
clone size: NA; V gene: TRBV2; D gene: NA; J gene: TRBJ2-4; CDR3 protein: CASSGELQYF; CDR3 DNA: TGTGCCAGCAGTGGAGAACTACAGTACTTC
clone size: NA; V gene: TRBV6-1; D gene: TRBD1; J gene: TRBJ2-7; CDR3 protein: CASSLDRVVDEQYF; CDR3 DNA: TGTGCCAGCAGTCTCGACAGGGTCGTCGACGAGCAGTACTTC
clone size: NA; V gene: TRBV4-1; D gene: TRBD1; J gene: TRBJ1-3; CDR3 protein: CASSQDEEGASRNTIYF; CDR3 DNA: TGCGCCAGCAGCCAAGATGAGGAGGGGGCGTCAAGAAACACCATATATTTT
clone size: NA; V gene: TRBV5-1; D gene: TRBD2; J gene: TRBJ2-1; CDR3 protein: CASSLATSFSSYNEQFF; CDR3 DNA: TGCGCCAGCAGCTTGGCGACTAGCTTCAGCTCCTACAATGAGCAGTTCTTC
clone size: NA; V gene: TRBV5-1; D gene: TRBD1; J gene: TRBJ1-2; CDR3 protein: CASSSFGAGGEPRGYTF; CDR3 DNA: TGCGCCAGCAGCTCGTTCGGGGCAGGGGGAGAGCCTCGCGGCTACACCTTC
clone size: NA; V gene: TRBV7-2; D gene: TRBD1; J gene: TRBJ1-5; CDR3 protein: CASSSIRDRGKNQPQHF; CDR3 DNA: TGTGCCAGCAGCTCAATCCGGGACAGGGGGAAGAATCAGCCCCAGCATTTT
clone size: NA; V gene: TRBV21-1; D gene: NA; J gene: TRBJ2-2; CDR3 protein: CASRHKMAGELFF; CDR3 DNA: TGTGCCAGCAGACACAAAATGGCCGGGGAGCTGTTTTTT
clone size: NA; V gene: TRBV27; D gene: TRBD1; J gene: TRBJ1-5; CDR3 protein: CASYFAGQSNQPQHF; CDR3 DNA: TGTGCCTCCTACTTCGCGGGACAGAGCAATCAGCCCCAGCATTTT
clone size: NA; V gene: TRBV2; D gene: TRBD1; J gene: TRBJ2-7; CDR3 protein: CASRVDRGIREQYF; CDR3 DNA: TGTGCCAGCAGAGTGGACAGGGGCATAAGAGAGCAGTACTTC
clone size: many; V gene: TRBV19; D gene: TRBD2; J gene: TRBJ2-3; CDR3 protein: CASSINSGGADTQYF; CDR3 DNA: TGTGCCAGTAGTATAAATAGCGGGGGCGCAGATACGCAGTATTTT
clone size: NA; V gene: TRBV27; D gene: NA; J gene: TRBJ2-7; CDR3 protein: CASSLGGVTSYEQYF; CDR3 DNA: TGTGCCAGCAGTCTTGGGGGCGTTACTTCCTACGAGCAGTACTTC
clone size: NA; V gene: TRBV7-4; D gene: NA; J gene: TRBJ2-5; CDR3 protein: CASSSWDCQETQYF; CDR3 DNA: TGTGCCAGCAGCTCGTGGGACTGCCAAGAGACCCAGTACTTC
clone size: NA; V gene: TRBV11-1; D gene: NA; J gene: TRBJ1-4; CDR3 protein: CASSLLAVNPSKLFF; CDR3 DNA: TGTGCCAGCAGCTTATTGGCAGTTAATCCCTCCAAACTGTTTTTT
clone size: NA; V gene: TRBV30; D gene: TRBD1; J gene: TRBJ1-4; CDR3 protein: CAWRGGDRGNEKLFF; CDR3 DNA: TGTGCCTGGAGGGGGGGAGACAGGGGAAATGAAAAACTGTTTTTT
clone size: NA; V gene: TRBV5-1; D gene: TRBD1; J gene: TRBJ1-2; CDR3 protein: CASSPGTANYGYTF; CDR3 DNA: TGCGCCAGCAGCCCCGGGACAGCTAACTATGGCTACACCTTC
clone size: NA; V gene: TRBV9; D gene: NA; J gene: TRBJ2-3; CDR3 protein: CASSVVEPDTQYF; CDR3 DNA: TGTGCCAGCAGCGTAGTAGAGCCAGATACGCAGTATTTT
clone size: NA; V gene: TRBV9; D gene: TRBD2; J gene: TRBJ2-3; CDR3 protein: CASSPSSLAGARDTQYF; CDR3 DNA: TGTGCCAGCAGCCCCAGCAGCCTAGCGGGGGCGAGGGATACGCAGTATTTT
clone size: NA; V gene: TRBV18; D gene: NA; J gene: TRBJ1-5; CDR3 protein: CASSPLGPSNQPQHF; CDR3 DNA: TGTGCCAGCTCACCTCTTGGGCCTAGCAATCAGCCCCAGCATTTT
clone size: NA; V gene: TRBV6-1; D gene: NA; J gene: TRBJ1-5; CDR3 protein: CASSDRGNQPQHF; CDR3 DNA: TGTGCCAGCAGTGACAGGGGAAATCAGCCCCAGCATTTT
clone size: NA; V gene: TRBV28; D gene: TRBD2; J gene: TRBJ2-7; CDR3 protein: CASSLALQAGSTYEQYF; CDR3 DNA: TGTGCCAGCAGTTTGGCCCTTCAAGCGGGGTCAACCTACGAGCAGTACTTC
clone size: NA; V gene: TRBV7-2; D gene: NA; J gene: TRBJ2-3; CDR3 protein: CASSFQSGSTDTQYF; CDR3 DNA: TGTGCCAGCAGCTTCCAGAGCGGGAGCACAGATACGCAGTATTTT
clone size: NA; V gene: TRBV7-9; D gene: TRBD2; J gene: TRBJ2-5; CDR3 protein: CAARLAGHQETQYF; CDR3 DNA: TGTGCCGCGAGGCTAGCGGGACACCAAGAGACCCAGTACTTC
clone size: NA; V gene: TRBV4-1; D gene: TRBD2; J gene: TRBJ2-3; CDR3 protein: CASSPQATSGRAGRADTQYF; CDR3 DNA: TGCGCCAGCAGCCCCCAAGCGACTAGCGGGAGGGCCGGAAGGGCAGATACGCAGTATTTT
clone size: NA; V gene: TRBV7-2; D gene: TRBD1; J gene: TRBJ1-5; CDR3 protein: CASSLTGGGQPQHF; CDR3 DNA: TGTGCCAGCAGCCTTACAGGGGGAGGTCAGCCCCAGCATTTT
clone size: NA; V gene: TRBV5-4; D gene: TRBD2; J gene: TRBJ2-1; CDR3 protein: CASSVSGRNYNEQFF; CDR3 DNA: TGTGCCAGCAGCGTTAGCGGGAGGAATTACAATGAGCAGTTCTTC
clone size: NA; V gene: TRBV5-1; D gene: TRBD1; J gene: TRBJ1-1; CDR3 protein: CASSPQGAEGTEAFF; CDR3 DNA: TGCGCCAGCAGCCCGCAGGGGGCGGAGGGCACTGAAGCTTTCTTT
clone size: NA; V gene: TRBV2; D gene: NA; J gene: TRBJ2-1; CDR3 protein: CASATERYNEQFF; CDR3 DNA: TGTGCCTCAGCGACCGAGCGGTACAATGAGCAGTTCTTC
clone size: NA; V gene: TRBV5-6; D gene: TRBD2; J gene: TRBJ2-3; CDR3 protein: CASSLAGLAEYTDTQYF; CDR3 DNA: TGTGCCAGCAGCTTGGCCGGACTAGCGGAGTACACAGATACGCAGTATTTT
clone size: few; V gene: TRBV5-1; D gene: TRBD1; J gene: TRBJ2-2; CDR3 protein: CASSPQGANTGELFF; CDR3 DNA: TGCGCCAGCAGCCCACAGGGGGCGAACACCGGGGAGCTGTTTTTT
clone size: few; V gene: TRBV5-4; D gene: TRBD1; J gene: TRBJ2-6; CDR3 protein: CASSLAKDRTANVLTF; CDR3 DNA: TGTGCCAGCAGCTTGGCCAAGGACAGGACGGCCAACGTCCTGACTTTC
clone size: NA; V gene: TRBV13; D gene: TRBD2; J gene: TRBJ2-5; CDR3 protein: CATSGGAGETQYF; CDR3 DNA: TGTGCCACTAGCGGGGGCGCCGGGGAGACCCAGTACTTC